This T cell receptor beta chain was observed in a study of T cells after posttransplantation cyclophosphamide. Study-wide results and limits: Recipient CMV seropositivity and CMV reactivation strongly tracked TRB clonality. Tissue-infiltrating T cells from skin or gut overlapped little with blood T cells.

CDR3 length: 14 residues. Germline-derived CDR1 and CDR2 are MNHEY and SVGAGI. The V end lost 6 bases, the J end lost 0 bases, and 6 bases lay between the germline ends. This clone was detected a few times. Its target is not known. Clones were read by immunoSEQ multiplex PCR, and TCRdb kept only the in-frame ones, dropping some. The repertoire consists of thousands of clones, with around 93% occurring once and the leading ten covering more than 1.3%. This clonotype was sampled from an older woman in good health, CMV-negative, and a related stem cell transplant donor. Sequencing was performed on CD4+ T cells sorted from bone marrow. This chain uses TRBV6-5 with TRBJ2-6; no reliable D call. The CDR3 loop is CASRRDSGANVLTF. CDR3 nucleotide sequence: TGTGCCAGCAGAAGAGACTCTGGGGCCAACGTCCTGACTTTC.